This T cell receptor (beta chain) derives from a study of T cells expressing NK-cell markers. Across the study: Sorted CD3+CD56-NKG2C+, CD3+CD56+NKG2C- and CD3+CD56+NKG2C+ T cells were the source of the TCR beta repertoires. Among the eight sequenced donors, seven tested HCMV-seropositive and one tested seronegative. Whole-study results and caveats: Researchers report these clonotypes also headed the CD3+CD56-NKG2C+ fraction in four donors.

Germline V gene lookup returns CDR1 SGHTA and CDR2 FQGTGA. The CDR3 has 15 residues. Of note for this clonotype: Its antigen remains unidentified.

TCRdb reprocessed the 5' RACE reads and keeps a single row for each CDR3 protein, giving no DNA. The sample yields 350,000 to 450,000 distinct CDR3 sequences, of which the top ten take up about 5.2%. The chain combines TRBV7-3 with TRBJ2-1. This clonotype was obtained from a man aged 18 to 69 in good health. Sequencing used blood T cells: a sorted CD56 or NKG2C T cell subset, CD4+ or CD8+ T cells, or bulk PBMC T cells (not recorded which). The CDR3 loop is CASSSTSRAENEQFF. Filled out from reference TRBV7-3 and TRBJ2-1, the complete variable domain reads GAGVSQTPSNKVTEKGKYVELRCDPISGHTALYWYRQSLGQGPEFLIYFQGTGAADDSGLPNDRFFAVRPEGSVSTLKIQRTERGDSAVYLCASSSTSRAENEQFFGPGTRLTVL.